This entry lists 27 T cell receptor beta chains sequenced from one sample in a study of T cell changes during pregnancy in multiple sclerosis. The protocol was immunoSEQ multiplex PCR, while the TCRdb copy is restricted to in-frame clones and leaves out a portion. The table lists around 64,000 clones, 80% to 95% of them singletons, with 0.29% in the top ten. Sequenced material: CD4+ T cells from peripheral blood mononuclear cells, taken after pregnancy. The source is a female donor with multiple sclerosis, enrolled in a pregnancy study.

This chain links TRBV11-2 with TRBJ1-1, with 9 bases matching TRBD1. V gave up 4 bases and J gave up 0 bases; unmatched junction bases: 12. The CDR3 totals 18 residues. Germline V CDR1 and CDR2: SGHAT, FQNNGV. Here the CDR3 DNA reads TGTGCCAGCAGCTCTCCGGACAGGGGCCGATTCATGAACACTGAAGCTTTCTTT. It yields the protein CASSSPDRGRFMNTEAFF.

The rearrangement uses TRBV9 and TRBJ2-1; D not resolved. The V gene lost 4 bases and the J gene lost 9 bases, with 14 bases spanning the gap. Germline V gene data show CDR1 as SGDLS and CDR2 as YYNGEE. The CDR3 is 13 residues long. CDR3 in amino acids: CASSTETVPEQFF. The CDR3 DNA follows: TGTGCCAGCAGCACTGAAACTGTCCCTGAGCAGTTCTTC.

This clone was observed a single time. The chain combines TRBV5-1 with TRBJ1-2; a weak D match, TRBD1 (6 bases). The CDR3 covers 16 residues. Germline CDR1 SGHRS, CDR2 YFSETQ. The V gene lost 2 bases and the J gene lost 3 bases, with 17 bases spanning the gap. CDR3 coding DNA: TGCGCCAGCAGCTTAGACAGGCCAGCGCAGGACTATGGCTACACCTTC. It translates to CASSLDRPAQDYGYTF.

The rearrangement links TRBV6-5 to TRBJ1-1; unclear D gene. The germline V gene has CDR1 MNHEY and CDR2 SVGAGI. With 6 bases removed from V and 1 base from J, the gap between germline ends came to 12 bases. The CDR3 runs to 14 residues. CDR3 DNA: TGTGCCAGCAGCCTTAGTCGAGCGAACACTGAAGCTTTCTTT. The encoded protein is CASSLSRANTEAFF.

V gene TRBV7-2 combines with J gene TRBJ1-1; D possibly corresponds to TRBD1 (5 bases). CDR1 and CDR2 from the germline V gene are SGHTA and FQGNSA. Trimming stripped 5 bases from V and 10 bases from J, with 20 bases between. This CDR3 comprises 14 residues. The DNA for the CDR3 is TGTGCCAGCAGCCCTCGGGGGGGGTCGACCGCAGCTTTCTTT. Its translation: CASSPRGGSTAAFF.

The gene calls are TRBV30 and TRBJ1-4; D is possibly TRBD1 (5 bases). Germline CDR1 is GTSNPN and CDR2 is SVGIG (reference sequence). V shed 5 bases and J shed 5 bases, with 12 bases lying between them. The CDR3 extends over 13 amino acids. Written as DNA, the CDR3 is TGTGCCTGGGCCTCAGGGCCGAATGAAAAACTGTTTTTT. Protein: CAWASGPNEKLFF.

The chain is built from TRBV7-9 and TRBJ1-1; 8 nucleotides match TRBD1. There are 15 residues in the CDR3. Trimming cost V 3 bases and J 5 bases; bases outside gene matches: 8. Germline V gene lookup returns CDR1 SEHNR and CDR2 FQNEAQ (reference sequence). The CDR3 DNA sequence: TGTGCCAGCAGCTTGGGACAGGCGAGGGAAACTGAAGCTTTCTTT. It yields the protein CASSLGQARETEAFF.

The chain links TRBV19 to TRBJ1-1; the match to TRBD1 covers 7 bases. From germline, CDR1 is LNHDA and CDR2 SQIVND (reference sequence). The CDR3 is 16 amino acids. The trim removed 5 bases at V and 0 bases at J, leaving 9 bases unmatched. CDR3 sequence: CASSPRTGRMNTEAFF. The CDR3 DNA reads TGTGCCAGTAGTCCGCGGACAGGAAGAATGAACACTGAAGCTTTCTTT. The full variable domain, rest sourced from reference TRBV19 and TRBJ1-1, is DGGITQSPKYLFRKEGQNVTLSCEQNLNHDAMYWYRQDPGQGLRLIYYSQIVNDFQKGDIAEGYSVSREKKESFPLTVTSAQKNPTAFYLCASSPRTGRMNTEAFFGQGTRLTVV.

The chain joins TRBV15 to TRBJ2-5; D might be TRBD2 (6 bases). The germline CDR1 and CDR2 sequences are LNHNV and YYDKDF (reference sequence). The CDR3 has 14 amino acids. Trimming stripped 3 bases from V and 2 bases from J, with 10 bases between. The CDR3 DNA reads as TGTGCCACCAGCAGGGAGGGGCTACAAGAGACCCAGTACTTC. Translating gives CATSREGLQETQYF.

This chain links TRBV5-8 with TRBJ2-2; TRBD1 matches 9 bases. From germline, CDR1 is SGHTS and CDR2 YDEGEE. This CDR3 region has 17 residues. J was trimmed by 8 bases and V by 6 bases; bases with no gene match: 17. CDR3 protein: CASTEYRGQGISGELFF. DNA of the CDR3: TGTGCCAGCACCGAATACCGGGGACAGGGCATCTCTGGGGAGCTGTTTTTT.

V gene TRBV6-6 combines with J gene TRBJ2-7, with 11 bases aligning to TRBD1. The CDR3 loop spans 16 amino acids. Trimming took 2 bases from V and 6 from J; bases not matched to a gene: 9. CDR1 and CDR2 (germline): MNHNY, SVGAGI (reference sequence). The CDR3 loop reads CASSYDGGQGVREQYF. CDR3 coding DNA: TGTGCCAGCAGTTACGATGGGGGACAGGGGGTCCGCGAGCAGTACTTC.

This chain links TRBV18 with TRBJ2-1, with a tentative D call TRBD2 (6 bases). From germline, CDR1 is KGHSH and CDR2 LQKENI. Trimming left V 2 bases short and J 15 bases short, with 14 bases between. The CDR3 sequence is 12 residues long. The CDR3 region is CASSPVAEGRFF. The CDR3, as DNA: TGTGCCAGCTCACCAGTCGCGGAGGGTCGGTTCTTC.

The V gene is TRBV27, the J gene TRBJ2-7, with 7 bases matching TRBD2. This CDR3 is built from 15 residues. With 3 bases clipped from V and 4 bases from J, the junction kept 9 bases outside the gene matches. CDR1 and CDR2 (germline): MNHEY, SMNVEV (reference sequence). DNA for the CDR3: TGTGCCAGCAGTTTTCAAGCGGGATCGGGGTACGAGCAGTACTTC. Protein: CASSFQAGSGYEQYF.

This chain joins TRBV18 and TRBJ1-1; 7 nucleotides line up with TRBD1. V gave up 0 bases and J gave up 0 bases; unmatched junction bases: 1. Germline lookup yields CDR1 KGHSH and CDR2 LQKENI. The length of the CDR3 is 15 residues. Here the CDR3 DNA reads TGTGCCAGCTCACCACCGGGACAGCTGAACACTGAAGCTTTCTTT. It codes for CASSPPGQLNTEAFF.

The chain employs TRBV27 and TRBJ1-5; maybe TRBD1 (5 bases). Germline CDR1 and CDR2: MNHEY and SMNVEV (reference sequence). This CDR3 has 16 residues. V was trimmed by 4 bases and J by 2 bases, leaving 15 bases between them. The CDR3, as DNA: TGTGCCAGCAGTTCCCACAAAGGGGTAGGCAATCAGCCCCAGCATTTT. The encoded protein is CASSSHKGVGNQPQHF.

This clone was seen once. The CDR3 DNA sequence: TGTGCCAGCAGCGTCGGGACAGGGGGTGGGAACTATGGCTACACCTTC. Encoded protein: CASSVGTGGGNYGYTF. The V and J genes are TRBV9 and TRBJ1-2; 11 bases are a match to TRBD1. J gave up 2 bases and V 2 bases, and 5 bases lay outside the gene matches. CDR3 length: 16 amino acids. Germline loops: CDR1 SGDLS, CDR2 YYNGEE.

This chain uses TRBV19 with TRBJ2-7; 7 bases map to TRBD1. The CDR3 is 13 residues long. The germline V gene encodes CDR1 LNHDA and CDR2 SQIVND (reference sequence). J lost 7 bases, V lost 8 bases, and 11 bases had no gene match. The CDR3 DNA reads as TGTGCCAGTCGAGGCAGGGGGTCGGAGGAGCAGTACTTC. As protein: CASRGRGSEEQYF. Using reference TRBV19 and TRBJ2-7 for the parts outside the CDR3, the full variable domain is DGGITQSPKYLFRKEGQNVTLSCEQNLNHDAMYWYRQDPGQGLRLIYYSQIVNDFQKGDIAEGYSVSREKKESFPLTVTSAQKNPTAFYLCASRGRGSEEQYFGPGTRLTVT.

The J gene is TRBJ1-1, the V gene TRBV5-1, with TRBD1 as a possible D gene (6 bases). In germline, CDR1 is SGHRS, CDR2 YFSETQ. V was shortened by 5 bases and J by 0 bases, with 8 bases between the two germline ends. The CDR3 covers 13 residues. The CDR3 sequence: CASRQGLNTEAFF. CDR3 coding DNA: TGCGCCAGCAGGCAGGGGCTGAACACTGAAGCTTTCTTT.

The rearrangement links TRBV6-5 to TRBJ2-7; D remains ambiguous. V shed 7 bases and J shed 3 bases, with 16 bases lying between them. Germline-derived CDR1 and CDR2 are MNHEY and SVGAGI. This CDR3 comprises 14 residues. The CDR3 DNA reads as TGTGCCAGCACCTCCCAAGAGAAACTCTACGAGCAGTACTTC. Translation: CASTSQEKLYEQYF.

The chain is built from TRBV6-5 and TRBJ2-5, with D possibly TRBD1 on 6 matching bases. Germline CDR1 MNHEY, CDR2 SVGAGI. V was shortened by 0 bases and J by 14 bases, with 16 bases between the two germline ends. The length of the CDR3 is 13 residues. The CDR3 bases are TGTGCCAGCAGTTACTCGTCTAGGACAGTCTATTACTTC. It yields the protein CASSYSSRTVYYF.

The CDR3 DNA follows: TGTGCCAGCAGCTTGGTAGGGGCGCTCGGAAACACCATATATTTT. Translation: CASSLVGALGNTIYF. This sequence joins TRBV5-4 and TRBJ1-3, with TRBD1 as a possible D gene (5 bases). Looked up from germline, CDR1 is SGHNT and CDR2 is YYREEE (reference sequence). V shed 0 bases and J shed 4 bases, with 11 bases lying between them. This CDR3 comprises 15 residues.

The chain carries TRBV28 and TRBJ2-5; 8 bases fit TRBD2. The CDR3 runs to 16 residues. J gave up 5 bases and V 6 bases, and 14 bases lay outside the gene matches. Germline assignment: CDR1 MDHEN and CDR2 SYDVKM. CDR3 region: CASSLVAGGFRETQYF. The CDR3 DNA is TGTGCCAGCAGCCTGGTGGCGGGGGGATTCCGGGAGACCCAGTACTTC.

The V gene is TRBV5-1, the J gene TRBJ2-2, with 7 bases that match TRBD1. The CDR3 is 14 amino acids. The trim removed 0 bases at V and 6 bases at J, leaving 2 bases unmatched. Germline V gene data show CDR1 as SGHRS and CDR2 as YFSETQ. CDR3 DNA sequence: TGCGCCAGCAGCTTGGGACAGGGCCCCGGGGAGCTGTTTTTT. Translation: CASSLGQGPGELFF.

The chain is built from TRBV2 and TRBJ1-2, with TRBD1 identical over 8 bases. CDR1 SNHLY and CDR2 FYNNEI come from the germline V gene. V was pared by 4 bases and J by 4 bases, with 5 bases of the junction left unmatched. CDR3 length: 14 residues. The CDR3 loop reads CASSATDRGYGYTF. In DNA, the CDR3 is TGTGCCAGCAGTGCAACTGACAGGGGCTATGGCTACACCTTC. The whole variable domain, filled in from reference TRBV2 and TRBJ1-2, reads EPEVTQTPSHQVTQMGQEVILRCVPISNHLYFYWYRQILGQKVEFLVSFYNNEISEKSEIFDDQFSVERPDGSNFTLKIRSTKLEDSAMYFCASSATDRGYGYTFGSGTRLTVV.

This chain connects TRBV18 to TRBJ2-5; a possible D gene is TRBD2 (6 bases). Deletions cut 3 bases from V and 1 base from J, with 9 bases between. The CDR3 length is 14 residues. Germline CDR1 KGHSH, CDR2 LQKENI. The CDR3 loop is CASSPSTSQETQYF. The CDR3 region has the DNA TGTGCCAGCTCACCGTCGACTAGCCAAGAGACCCAGTACTTC.

The J gene is TRBJ1-5, the V gene TRBV6-1, with unresolved D. Germline CDR1 reads MNHNS; CDR2 reads SASEGT. V was clipped by 5 bases and J by 0 bases, with 8 bases between them. CDR3 size: 14 residues. CDR3 amino acids: CASSRDYSNQPQHF. CDR3 bases: TGTGCCAGCAGTCGGGATTATAGCAATCAGCCCCAGCATTTT.

The V and J genes are TRBV27 and TRBJ1-2; 10 bases line up with TRBD1. CDR1 and CDR2 from the germline V gene are MNHEY and SMNVEV (reference sequence). This CDR3 has 15 residues. The V segment lost 2 bases and the J segment 6 bases; nucleotides outside the gene matches: 6. This chain's CDR3 is CASSLGGQGLDGYTF. For the CDR3, the DNA is TGTGCCAGCAGTTTAGGGGGACAGGGGTTAGATGGCTACACCTTC.